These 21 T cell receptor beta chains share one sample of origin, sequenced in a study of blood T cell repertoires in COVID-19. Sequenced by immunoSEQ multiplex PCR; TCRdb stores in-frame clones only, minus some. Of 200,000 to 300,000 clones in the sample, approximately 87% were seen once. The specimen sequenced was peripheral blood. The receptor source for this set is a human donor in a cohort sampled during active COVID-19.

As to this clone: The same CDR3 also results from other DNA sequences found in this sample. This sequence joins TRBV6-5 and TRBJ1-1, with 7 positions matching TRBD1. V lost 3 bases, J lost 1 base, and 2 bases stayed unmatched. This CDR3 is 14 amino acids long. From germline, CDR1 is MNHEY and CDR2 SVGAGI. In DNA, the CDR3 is TGTGCCAGCAGTTATCAGGGGGGGAACACTGAAGCTTTCTTT. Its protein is CASSYQGGNTEAFF.

Here the CDR3 reads CASSQQGSSYEQYF. The DNA of the CDR3 is TGTGCCAGCAGCCAACAGGGCAGCTCCTACGAGCAGTACTTC. This chain connects TRBV3-1 (or the pseudogene TRBV3-2) to TRBJ2-7; the D gene is possibly TRBD1 (5 bases). V was pared by 2 bases and J by 0 bases, with 8 bases between. This CDR3 spans 14 amino acids. Germline CDR1 is LGHDT and CDR2 is YNNKEL (reference sequence).

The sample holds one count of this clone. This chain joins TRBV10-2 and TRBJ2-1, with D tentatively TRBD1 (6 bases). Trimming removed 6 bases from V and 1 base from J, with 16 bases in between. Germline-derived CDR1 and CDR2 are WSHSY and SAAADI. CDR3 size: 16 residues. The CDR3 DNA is TGCGCCAGCAGGGACCCGGGACACCCGTCCTACAATGAGCAGTTCTTC. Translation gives CASRDPGHPSYNEQFF.

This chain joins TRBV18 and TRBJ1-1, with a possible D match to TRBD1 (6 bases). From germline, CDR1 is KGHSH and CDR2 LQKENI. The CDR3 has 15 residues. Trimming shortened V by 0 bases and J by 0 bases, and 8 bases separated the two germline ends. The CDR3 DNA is TGTGCCAGCTCACCACCGGCAGGGGTGAACACTGAAGCTTTCTTT. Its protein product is CASSPPAGVNTEAFF.

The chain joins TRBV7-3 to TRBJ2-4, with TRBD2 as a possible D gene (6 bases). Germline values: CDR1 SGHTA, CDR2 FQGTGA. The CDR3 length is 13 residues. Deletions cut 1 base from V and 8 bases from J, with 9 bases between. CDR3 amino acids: CASSLIGGDIQYF. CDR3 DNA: TGTGCCAGCAGCTTAATCGGGGGAGACATTCAGTACTTC.

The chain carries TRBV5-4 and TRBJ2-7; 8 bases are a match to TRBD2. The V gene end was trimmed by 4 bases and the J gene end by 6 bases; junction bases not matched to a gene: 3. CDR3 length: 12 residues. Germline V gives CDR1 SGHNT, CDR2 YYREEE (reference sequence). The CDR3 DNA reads TGTGCCAGCAGCCCGGGGGGGCCCGAGCAGTACTTC. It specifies CASSPGGPEQYF.

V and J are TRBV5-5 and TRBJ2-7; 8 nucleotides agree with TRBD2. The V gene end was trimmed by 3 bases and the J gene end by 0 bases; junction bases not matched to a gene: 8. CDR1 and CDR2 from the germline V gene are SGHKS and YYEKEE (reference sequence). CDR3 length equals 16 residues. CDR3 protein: CASSSDIAGSSYEQYF. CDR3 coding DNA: TGTGCCAGCAGCTCCGATATAGCGGGGAGCTCCTACGAGCAGTACTTC.

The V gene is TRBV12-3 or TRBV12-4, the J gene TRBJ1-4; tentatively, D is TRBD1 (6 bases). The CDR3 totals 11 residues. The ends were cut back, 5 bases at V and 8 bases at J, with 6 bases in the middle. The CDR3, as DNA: TGTGCCAGCAGTACAGGGGAAAAACTGTTTTTT. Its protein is CASSTGEKLFF.

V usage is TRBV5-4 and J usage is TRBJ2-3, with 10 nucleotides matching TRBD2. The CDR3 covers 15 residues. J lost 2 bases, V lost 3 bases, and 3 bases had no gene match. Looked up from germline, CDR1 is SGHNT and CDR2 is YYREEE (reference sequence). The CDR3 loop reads CASSSSGGATDTQYF. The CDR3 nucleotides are TGTGCCAGCAGCTCTAGCGGGGGCGCCACAGATACGCAGTATTTT.

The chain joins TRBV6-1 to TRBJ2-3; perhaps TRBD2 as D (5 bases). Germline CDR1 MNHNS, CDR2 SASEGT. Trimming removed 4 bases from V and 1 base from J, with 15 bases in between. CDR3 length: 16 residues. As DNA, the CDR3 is TGTGCCAGCAGTGCGGAGGCGGTATTGGGCACAGATACGCAGTATTTT. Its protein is CASSAEAVLGTDTQYF.

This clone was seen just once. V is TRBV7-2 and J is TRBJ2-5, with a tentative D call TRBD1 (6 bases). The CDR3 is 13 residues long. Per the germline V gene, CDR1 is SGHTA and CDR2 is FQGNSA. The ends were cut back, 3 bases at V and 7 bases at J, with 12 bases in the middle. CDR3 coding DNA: TGTGCCAGCAGCTTGACTCAAGGGGGGACCCAGTACTTC. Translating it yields CASSLTQGGTQYF.

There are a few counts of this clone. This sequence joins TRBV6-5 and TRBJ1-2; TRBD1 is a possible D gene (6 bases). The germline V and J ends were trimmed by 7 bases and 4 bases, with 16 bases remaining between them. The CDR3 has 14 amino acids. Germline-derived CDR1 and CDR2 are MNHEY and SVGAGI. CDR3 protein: CASMPAGGGYGYTF. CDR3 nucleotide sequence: TGTGCCAGCATGCCAGCGGGAGGGGGCTATGGCTACACCTTC.

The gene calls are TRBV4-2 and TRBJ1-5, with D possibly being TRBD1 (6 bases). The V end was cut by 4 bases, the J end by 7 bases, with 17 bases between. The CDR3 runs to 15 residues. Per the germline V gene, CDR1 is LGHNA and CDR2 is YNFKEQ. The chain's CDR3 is CASSLRGGVGQPQHF. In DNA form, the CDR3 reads TGTGCCAGCAGCCTGAGGGGGGGGGTAGGGCAGCCCCAGCATTTT.

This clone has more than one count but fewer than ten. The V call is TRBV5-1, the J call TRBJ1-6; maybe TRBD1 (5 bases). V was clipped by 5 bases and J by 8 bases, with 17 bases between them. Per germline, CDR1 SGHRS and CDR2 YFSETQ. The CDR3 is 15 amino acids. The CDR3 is CASSLQGSVDSPLHF. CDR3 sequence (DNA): TGCGCCAGCAGTTTGCAGGGTTCAGTGGATTCACCCCTCCACTTT.

The DNA of the CDR3 is TGCGCCAGCAGCTTACAGGGCAATGAGCAGTTCTTC. As protein: CASSLQGNEQFF. The rearrangement joins TRBV5-1 to TRBJ2-1; a possible D gene is TRBD1 (6 bases). CDR1 SGHRS and CDR2 YFSETQ come from the germline V gene. Trimming took off 2 bases at V and 6 bases at J, with 6 bases between the two ends. This CDR3 spans 12 amino acids. Full variable domain (missing parts from reference TRBV5-1 and TRBJ2-1): KAGVTQTPRYLIKTRGQQVTLSCSPISGHRSVSWYQQTPGQGLQFLFEYFSETQRNKGNFPGRFSGRQFSNSRSEMNVSTLELGDSALYLCASSLQGNEQFFGPGTRLTVL.

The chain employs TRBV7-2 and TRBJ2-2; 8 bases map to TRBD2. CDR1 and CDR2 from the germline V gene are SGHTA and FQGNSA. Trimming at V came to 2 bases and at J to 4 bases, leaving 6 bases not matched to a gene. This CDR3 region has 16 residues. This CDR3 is CASSLNRGGGTGELFF. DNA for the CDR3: TGTGCCAGCAGCTTAAATCGGGGGGGCGGCACCGGGGAGCTGTTTTTT. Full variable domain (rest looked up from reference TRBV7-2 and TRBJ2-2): GAGVSQSPSNKVTEKGKDVELRCDPISGHTALYWYRQSLGQGLEFLIYFQGNSAPDKSGLPSDRFSAERTGGSVSTLTIQRTQQEDSAVYLCASSLNRGGGTGELFFGEGSRLTVL.

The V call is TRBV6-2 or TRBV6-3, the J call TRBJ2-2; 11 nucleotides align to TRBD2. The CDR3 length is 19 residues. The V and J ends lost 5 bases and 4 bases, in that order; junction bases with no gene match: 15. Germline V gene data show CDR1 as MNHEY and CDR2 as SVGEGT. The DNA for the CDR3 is TGTGCCAGCAGTGGTTCTTATCTAGCGGGGGGTTACCCCACCGGGGAGCTGTTTTTT. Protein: CASSGSYLAGGYPTGELFF.

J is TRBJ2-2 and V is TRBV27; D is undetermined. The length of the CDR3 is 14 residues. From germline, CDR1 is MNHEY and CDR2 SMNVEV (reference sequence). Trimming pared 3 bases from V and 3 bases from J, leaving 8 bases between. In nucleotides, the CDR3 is TGTGCCAGCAGTTTCTACGATTACACCGGGGAGCTGTTTTTT. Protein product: CASSFYDYTGELFF.

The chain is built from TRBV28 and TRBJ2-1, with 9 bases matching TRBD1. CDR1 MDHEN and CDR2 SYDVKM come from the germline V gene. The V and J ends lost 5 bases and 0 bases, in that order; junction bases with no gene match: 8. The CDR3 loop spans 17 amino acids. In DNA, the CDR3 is TGTGCCAGCAGTCCCTGGGGACAGGGAAACTCCTACAATGAGCAGTTCTTC. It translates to CASSPWGQGNSYNEQFF.

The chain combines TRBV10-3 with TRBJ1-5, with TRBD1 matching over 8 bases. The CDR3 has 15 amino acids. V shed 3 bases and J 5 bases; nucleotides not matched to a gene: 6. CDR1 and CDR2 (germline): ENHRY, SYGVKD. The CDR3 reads CAISDSGQGHQPQHF. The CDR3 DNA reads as TGTGCCATCAGTGATTCTGGACAGGGCCATCAGCCCCAGCATTTT.

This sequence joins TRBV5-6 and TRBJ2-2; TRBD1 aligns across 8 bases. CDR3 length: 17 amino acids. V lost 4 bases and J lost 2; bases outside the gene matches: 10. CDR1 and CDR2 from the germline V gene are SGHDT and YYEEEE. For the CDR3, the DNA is TGTGCCAGCAGCACACCTGGACAGGGACGAAACACCGGGGAGCTGTTTTTT. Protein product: CASSTPGQGRNTGELFF.